This record concerns one T cell receptor (beta chain) sequence. The antigen is unknown. This specimen comes from a study of blood T cells in healthy people across ages. Study-wide points: The recorded TCR beta diversity per million T cells decreased in a roughly linear manner with age.

Primers used in a second PCR of roughly 7 to 11 cycles were a sample-barcoded 5' primer and a J-beta primer mix. Via MiXCR, TCRdb re-called the 5' RACE reads, giving one row per CDR3 protein. The sample consists of roughly 800,000 distinct CDR3 sequences, roughly 25% of them appearing once. The CDR3 runs to 15 residues. Germline trimming cut 5 bases from V and 3 bases from J; bases unmatched to any gene: 5. CDR1 SEHNR and CDR2 FQNEAQ come from the germline V gene (reference sequence). These data were likewise used in another study, on T cells of mothers and their children. That work states: The cDNA synthesis received all extracted RNA, at about 1.5 ug per 15 ul.

The gene calls are TRBV7-9 and TRBJ2-1, with 9 bases fitting TRBD1. The specimen was blood. This TCR came from a boy aged 10-17 years in good health. The CDR3 region is CASSTTTGGYNEQFF. DNA for the CDR3: TGTGCCAGCAGCACAACGACAGGGGGCTACAATGAGCAGTTCTTC.